This TCR beta chain originates from a study of response to subunit inactivated influenza vaccine. Notes on the study in general: T cells newly recruited by each seasonal influenza vaccination are few, the authors suggested.

Remarks on this clonotype: Its matching antigen is unknown.

TCRdb fed the RT-PCR reads into MiXCR, producing one record per CDR3 protein. This table has approximately 700,000 distinct CDR3 sequences, about a sixth appearing once. Germline V gives CDR1 SGHAT, CDR2 FQNNGV. Trimming took 1 base from V and 13 from J, leaving 16 bases between them. The CDR3 spans 14 residues. This chain links TRBV11-2 with TRBJ2-2; D is tentatively TRBD1 or TRBD2 (5 bases each). The clonotype was recovered from a middle-aged man who received an inactivated influenza vaccine. Sequenced material: PBMCs from blood, taken less than 13 days after vaccination. CDR3 sequence: CASSLAEGRVGLFF. In DNA form, the CDR3 reads TGTGCCAGCAGCTTAGCCGAGGGGCGGGTGGGGCTGTTTTTT. The whole variable domain, remainder taken from reference TRBV11-2 and TRBJ2-2, is EAGVAQSPRYKIIEKRQSVAFWCNPISGHATLYWYQQILGQGPKLLIQFQNNGVVDDSQLPKDRFSAERLKGVDSTLKIQPAKLEDSAVYLCASSLAEGRVGLFFGEGSRLTVL.